This record looks at one T cell receptor (beta chain) sequence and its context. The antigen remains undetermined. Only in-frame clones appear in the TCRdb table, and some are missing; sequencing was by immunoSEQ multiplex PCR. Of almost 85,000 clones in the sample, 75% to 95% were seen once. Germline values: CDR1 SGHRS, CDR2 YFSETQ. Trimming cost V 2 bases and J 4 bases, with 13 bases left between them. There are 15 residues in the CDR3. The sample originates from a study of graft-versus-host responses after intestinal transplantation. Background on the study: All recipients were given anti-thymocyte globulin induction, and tacrolimus and steroids were then administered for about three years. Study-wide results and caveats: Present in recipient marrow, GvH clones included some that appeared first in ileum or blood. Allografts of patients with graft-donor T cell macrochimerism showed high graft-versus-host to host-versus-graft clone ratios.

This sequence joins TRBV5-1 and TRBJ2-1, with D perhaps TRBD2 (6 bases). This sequence originates from a human donor who received an intestinal transplant. This specimen was unstimulated CD4+ T cells sorted from spleen or lymph node cells, taken before intestinal transplant. The CDR3 DNA is TGCGCCAGCAGCTTTCGGGAGATCCCTTACAATGAGCAGTTCTTC. Encoded protein: CASSFREIPYNEQFF.